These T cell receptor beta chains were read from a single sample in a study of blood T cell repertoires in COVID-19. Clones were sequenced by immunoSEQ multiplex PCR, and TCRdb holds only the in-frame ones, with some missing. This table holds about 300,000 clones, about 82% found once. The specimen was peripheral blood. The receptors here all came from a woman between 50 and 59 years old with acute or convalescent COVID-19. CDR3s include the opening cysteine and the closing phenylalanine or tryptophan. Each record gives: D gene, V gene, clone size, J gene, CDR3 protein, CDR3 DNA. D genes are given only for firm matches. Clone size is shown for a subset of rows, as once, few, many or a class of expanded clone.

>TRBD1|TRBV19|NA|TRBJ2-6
CASSIVYVGQGASGANVLTF
TGTGCCAGTAGTATAGTCTACGTGGGACAGGGGGCTTCTGGGGCCAACGTCCTGACTTTC
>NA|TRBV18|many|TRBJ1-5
CASSPRGVGNQPQHF
TGTGCCAGCTCACCACGGGGAGTTGGCAATCAGCCCCAGCATTTT
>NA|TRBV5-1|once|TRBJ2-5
CASSLTEETQYF
TGCGCCAGCAGCTTGACTGAAGAGACCCAGTACTTC
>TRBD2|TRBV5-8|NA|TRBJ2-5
CASSYGLAGTQETQYF
TGTGCCAGCAGTTACGGACTAGCGGGTACCCAAGAGACCCAGTACTTC
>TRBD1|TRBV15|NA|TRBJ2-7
CATSTWTGNYEQYF
TGTGCCACCAGCACATGGACAGGCAACTACGAGCAGTACTTC
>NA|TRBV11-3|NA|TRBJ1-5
CASSLKGGLEIAQHF
TGTGCCAGCAGCTTAAAAGGAGGGCTTGAGATAGCCCAGCATTTT
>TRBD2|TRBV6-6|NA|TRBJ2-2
CASSSTSGRPTGELFF
TGTGCCAGCAGTTCTACTAGCGGAAGACCCACCGGGGAGCTGTTTTTT
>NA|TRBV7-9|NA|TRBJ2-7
CASSRYEGREKEQYF
TGTGCCAGCAGCCGTTATGAGGGCCGAGAGAAGGAGCAGTACTTC
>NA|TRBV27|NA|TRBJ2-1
CASRGGLTGNEQFF
TGTGCCAGCAGAGGAGGGTTGACGGGGAATGAGCAGTTCTTC
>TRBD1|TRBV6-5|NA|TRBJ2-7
CASSPTGTVDEQYF
TGTGCCAGCAGTCCAACCGGGACAGTCGACGAGCAGTACTTC